Sequencing of this T cell receptor beta chain was carried out in a study of blood T cell repertoires in COVID-19. Some clones are missing from TCRdb's copy, which holds only in-frame ones; the method was immunoSEQ multiplex PCR. The table shows fewer than 500,000 clones, with around 89% occurring only once. The CDR3 has 15 residues. Trimming cost V 7 bases and J 6 bases; bases outside gene matches: 17. Per germline, CDR1 GTSNPN and CDR2 SVGIG (reference sequence). Sequenced: PBMCs or T cells enriched from blood (not recorded which). The receptor was isolated from a woman aged 25-40 years with acute COVID-19. The rearrangement links TRBV30 to TRBJ1-2; 7 bases fit TRBD1. CDR3 amino acids: CAFYRPRRGPDGYTF. The CDR3 bases are TGTGCCTTTTACCGTCCGAGAAGGGGGCCTGATGGCTACACCTTC.